Below, one T cell receptor (beta chain) is given with its context. TCRdb's table, derived via immunoSEQ multiplex PCR, lists solely in-frame clones and lacks some. The table includes about 52,000 clones, roughly nine tenths detected once. V gave up 4 bases and J gave up 4 bases; unmatched junction bases: 17. The CDR3 length is 18 residues. Germline V CDR1 and CDR2: MDHEN, SYDVKM. This entry is derived from a study of OX40 agonist ivuxolimab in advanced cancers. The TCR was taken from an adult with an advanced solid tumor such as melanoma, head and neck, liver or kidney cancer. The starting material was CD4+ or CD8+ T cells sorted from blood, obtained in a trial of the OX40 agonist ivuxolimab. This chain connects TRBV28 to TRBJ2-3, with 7 bases fitting TRBD1. The DNA of the CDR3 is TGTGCCAGCAGTTCCTACCGAGGGACAGTCATTAATCCAGATACGCAGTATTTT. It specifies CASSSYRGTVINPDTQYF.